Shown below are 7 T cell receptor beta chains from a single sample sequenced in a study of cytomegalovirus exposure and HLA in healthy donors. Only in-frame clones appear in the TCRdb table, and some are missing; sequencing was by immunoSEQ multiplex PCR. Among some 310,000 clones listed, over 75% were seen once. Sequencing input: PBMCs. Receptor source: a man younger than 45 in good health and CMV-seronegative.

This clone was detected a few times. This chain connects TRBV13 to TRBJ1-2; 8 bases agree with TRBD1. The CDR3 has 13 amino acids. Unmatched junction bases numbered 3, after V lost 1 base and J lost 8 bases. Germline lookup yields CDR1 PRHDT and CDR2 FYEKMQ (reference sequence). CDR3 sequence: CASSLEQGDGYTF. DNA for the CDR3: TGTGCCAGCAGCTTAGAACAGGGGGACGGCTACACCTTC. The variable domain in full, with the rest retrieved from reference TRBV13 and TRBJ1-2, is AAGVIQSPRHLIKEKRETATLKCYPIPRHDTVYWYQQGPGQDPQFLISFYEKMQSDKGSIPDRFSAQQFSDYHSELNMSSLELGDSALYFCASSLEQGDGYTFGSGTRLTVV.

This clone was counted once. The CDR3 DNA reads as TGTGCCAGCAGCGTTAGGACTAGCGGTTACAATGAGCAGTTCTTC. It codes for CASSVRTSGYNEQFF. The V gene is TRBV9, the J gene TRBJ2-1; 10 bases match TRBD2. The CDR3 spans 15 residues. The germline CDR1 and CDR2 sequences are SGDLS and YYNGEE. The J segment lost 4 bases and the V segment lost 2 bases, leaving 3 bases of the junction unmatched.

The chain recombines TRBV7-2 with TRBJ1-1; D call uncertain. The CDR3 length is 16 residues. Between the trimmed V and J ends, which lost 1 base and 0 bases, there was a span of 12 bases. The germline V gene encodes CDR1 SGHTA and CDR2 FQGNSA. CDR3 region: CASSLGLARMNTEAFF. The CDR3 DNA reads TGTGCCAGCAGCTTAGGACTGGCAAGGATGAACACTGAAGCTTTCTTT.

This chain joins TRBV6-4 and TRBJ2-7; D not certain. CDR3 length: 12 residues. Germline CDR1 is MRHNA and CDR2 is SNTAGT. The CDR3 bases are TGTGCTTATCTAGTCTCCCACTACGAGCAGTACTTC. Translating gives CAYLVSHYEQYF.

CDR3 DNA: TGTGCCAGCAGCTTAAGAATGAGCTCCTACAATGAGCAGTTCTTC. This codes for CASSLRMSSYNEQFF. The gene calls are TRBV7-6 and TRBJ2-1; no reliable D call. V was pared by 2 bases and J by 0 bases, with 8 bases between. CDR3 length: 15 residues. The germline V gene has CDR1 SGHVS and CDR2 FNYEAQ.

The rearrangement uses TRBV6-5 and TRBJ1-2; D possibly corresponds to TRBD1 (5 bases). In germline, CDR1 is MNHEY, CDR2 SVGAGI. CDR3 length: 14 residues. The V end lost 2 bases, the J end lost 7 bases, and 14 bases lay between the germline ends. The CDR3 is CASSYQTDRSGYTF. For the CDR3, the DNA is TGTGCCAGCAGTTACCAGACAGATCGTAGTGGCTACACCTTC.

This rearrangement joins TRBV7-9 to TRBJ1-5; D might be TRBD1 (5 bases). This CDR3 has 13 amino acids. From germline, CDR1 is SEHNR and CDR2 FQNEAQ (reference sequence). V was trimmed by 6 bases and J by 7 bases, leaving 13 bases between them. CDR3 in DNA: TGTGCCAGCAGAGCAGGGTCAGGGCAGCCCCAGCATTTT. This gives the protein CASRAGSGQPQHF.